What follows are 2 T cell receptor beta chains derived from one specimen sequenced in a study of blood T cell repertoires in COVID-19. Measured with immunoSEQ multiplex PCR; TCRdb has only the in-frame clones, and not every one. This table holds some 190,000 clones, about 80% found once. Sequencing input: peripheral blood. The receptors derive from a man aged 60 to 75 with acute or convalescent COVID-19.

This clone was seen only once. The CDR3 sequence: CASSDGASGGPGEQFF. The DNA for the CDR3 is TGTGCCAGCAGTGATGGGGCTAGCGGGGGGCCCGGGGAGCAGTTCTTC. The rearrangement joins TRBV2 to TRBJ2-1, with 11 nucleotides matching TRBD2. After removal of 3 bases from V and 10 bases from J, the junction contained 11 bases not matched to a gene. CDR3 length: 16 residues. Germline loops: CDR1 SNHLY, CDR2 FYNNEI.

J is TRBJ2-7 and V is TRBV7-6; 8 bases agree with TRBD1. With V trimmed by 3 bases and J by 6 bases, 1 base remained unmatched. Germline V gives CDR1 SGHVS, CDR2 FNYEAQ. The CDR3 is 12 residues long. The CDR3 spells CASSFGQGEQYF. The DNA for the CDR3 is TGTGCCAGCAGCTTCGGACAGGGCGAGCAGTACTTC.